This entry is about one T cell receptor beta chain. Its target is unknown. The data stem from a study of long-term antiretroviral therapy in people with HIV. On the study more broadly: A decade or so separates the oldest specimens from the later 2015 immediate-ART recommendation. Overall study results and limits: HIV repertoires had narrower CDR3 length ranges than controls.

Survey level was the resolution at which the v3.0 immunoSEQ assay ran. A per-sample goal of roughly 40,000-50,000 T-cell genomes was targeted by sequencing. Assay: immunoSEQ multiplex PCR; the TCRdb copy retains only in-frame clones and omits some. Here the sample spans approximately 18,000 clones, 80% being singletons. Germline lookup yields CDR1 SGHKS and CDR2 YYEKEE (reference sequence). The CDR3 has 14 residues. Trimming stripped 6 bases from V and 0 bases from J, with 13 bases between. The source is a woman aged 40-49 years with HIV. The rearrangement joins TRBV5-5 to TRBJ2-7; D is undetermined. Specimen: unsorted PBMCs, collected 0.2 years after starting antiretroviral therapy. The CDR3 here is CASTSHPSSYEQYF. CDR3 DNA: TGTGCCAGCACCAGCCATCCGAGCTCCTACGAGCAGTACTTC.